This TCR beta chain came from a study of T cells in Graves' hyperthyroidism and ophthalmopathy. Overall study context: Peripheral blood was secured at the point of initial diagnosis, before any treatment. Regarding the study as a whole: A model of 13 V-J pairs discriminated ophthalmopathy from stable hyperthyroidism. Peripheral blood also featured most of the thyroid clonotypes expanded above 0.001.

The V gene end was trimmed by 9 bases and the J gene end by 4 bases; junction bases not matched to a gene: 5. The CDR3 sequence is 13 residues long. In germline, CDR1 is KGHDR, CDR2 SFDVKD. This clonotype was observed at least ten times. Its antigen remains unidentified. Using RNA transcripts as the source, TCR beta CDR3 regions were amplified. Primed by the HTBI set, a first-round RT-PCR was run on the TCR CDR3. TCRdb analysed the multiplex PCR reads with MiXCR anew, one entry per CDR3 protein. The sample lists about 760,000 distinct CDR3 sequences, just over 35% occurring once. Patients were excluded because of uncontrolled infection, other autoimmune disease, pregnancy or lactation.

The sequence was collected from a woman aged 40 to 55 with Graves' hyperthyroidism. V usage is TRBV24-1 and J usage is TRBJ1-2; 9 positions agree with TRBD1. Sequences were obtained from blood. CDR3 amino acids: CATSGTGTYGYTF. The CDR3 DNA reads TGTGCCACCTCCGGGACAGGGACCTATGGCTACACCTTC.